Presented here are 22 T cell receptor beta chains from one specimen sequenced in a study of PD-1 blockade in mismatch repair-deficient tumors. The method was immunoSEQ multiplex PCR; TCRdb's version includes in-frame clones alone and lacks a portion of them. The sample lists around 120,000 clones, 88% occurring once. Sequences were derived from peripheral blood, sampled approximately 72 weeks after starting pembrolizumab. The receptors shown here come from an adult with mismatch repair-deficient cancer.

The rearrangement uses TRBV12-5 and TRBJ2-2; 7 nucleotides align to TRBD1. Germline CDR1 is LGHNT and CDR2 is FRNRAP. J gave up 7 bases and V 6 bases, and 5 bases lay outside the gene matches. This CDR3 spans 13 amino acids. CDR3 bases: TGTGCTAGTGGCTATGGACAGGACGGGGAGCTGTTTTTT. Residues: CASGYGQDGELFF.

The rearrangement links TRBV29-1 to TRBJ2-1; D remains unclear. V was trimmed by 3 bases and J by 4 bases, leaving 16 bases between them. The CDR3 covers 15 residues. Germline values: CDR1 SQVTM, CDR2 ANQGSEA. The DNA of the CDR3 is TGCAGCGTTGACTCCGGAGTGAAGGGTTACAATGAGCAGTTCTTC. Translation: CSVDSGVKGYNEQFF.

This chain uses TRBV4-1 with TRBJ1-4; D unresolved. V gave up 1 base and J gave up 0 bases, with 9 bases separating them. Germline V lookup: CDR1 MGHRA, CDR2 YSYEKL. The CDR3 has 16 residues. The CDR3 sequence: CASSQVWSATNEKLFF. In DNA, the CDR3 is TGCGCCAGCAGCCAAGTTTGGAGTGCAACTAATGAAAAACTGTTTTTT.

The chain has TRBV7-9 and TRBJ1-1, with D possibly TRBD1 on 5 matching bases. CDR1 and CDR2 (germline): SEHNR, FQNEAQ (reference sequence). V shed 5 bases and J shed 4 bases, with 8 bases lying between them. This CDR3 region has 12 residues. The chain's CDR3 is CASSRGGTEAFF. CDR3 DNA: TGTGCCAGCAGCCGGGGGGGCACTGAAGCTTTCTTT.

This clone was recorded once. V is TRBV6-5 and J is TRBJ1-1, with 8 bases lining up with TRBD1. The CDR3 has 12 residues. Germline assignment: CDR1 MNHEY and CDR2 SVGAGI. J lost 4 bases, V lost 6 bases, and 1 base had no gene match. CDR3 protein: CASRTGVTEAFF. The CDR3 DNA reads as TGTGCCAGCAGGACAGGGGTCACTGAAGCTTTCTTT.

The rearrangement links TRBV4-3 to TRBJ2-7; tentatively, D is TRBD2 (5 bases). Germline values: CDR1 LGHNA, CDR2 YSLEER. The germline V and J ends were trimmed by 4 bases and 2 bases, with 12 bases remaining between them. The CDR3 spans 14 residues. The CDR3 is CASSPQVGTYEQYF. CDR3 coding DNA: TGCGCCAGCAGCCCCCAGGTCGGGACCTACGAGCAGTACTTC.

The chain joins TRBV7-8 to TRBJ2-7, with 8 positions matching TRBD1. The trim removed 6 bases at V and 6 bases at J, leaving 13 bases unmatched. From germline, CDR1 is SGHVS and CDR2 FQNEAQ. There are 15 residues in the CDR3. CDR3 nucleotides: TGTGCCAGCAGACCAATGGACAGGGCCGAGGCCGAGCAGTACTTC. This translates into CASRPMDRAEAEQYF.

The chain links TRBV13 to TRBJ2-6, with TRBD1 matching 9 bases. With 4 bases clipped from V and 1 base from J, the junction kept 11 bases outside the gene matches. This CDR3 spans 19 amino acids. Looked up from germline, CDR1 is PRHDT and CDR2 is FYEKMQ (reference sequence). CDR3 sequence (DNA): TGTGCCAGCAGCTCCCGATCCGGGACAGGGCCGTCTGGGGCCAACGTCCTGACTTTC. Its translation is CASSSRSGTGPSGANVLTF.

V and J are TRBV7-2 and TRBJ2-7; D unclear. V shed 5 bases and J shed 5 bases, with 16 bases lying between them. The germline CDR1 and CDR2 sequences are SGHTA and FQGNSA. The CDR3 covers 14 residues. CDR3 in amino acids: CASSIGPPLDEQYF. DNA of the CDR3: TGTGCCAGCAGCATAGGACCCCCTCTGGACGAGCAGTACTTC.

This clone was seen once. The chain links TRBV7-2 to TRBJ2-2; a weak D match, TRBD2 (5 bases). The V and J ends lost 5 bases and 0 bases respectively, with 10 bases between them. CDR1 is SGHTA, CDR2 FQGNSA, per germline. The CDR3 is made up of 15 amino acids. The CDR3 DNA reads TGTGCCAGCAGCCCGGGGATATCGAACACCGGGGAGCTGTTTTTT. Residues: CASSPGISNTGELFF.

The rearrangement links TRBV27 to TRBJ2-7; D gene unclear. The CDR3 consists of 13 residues. V shed 2 bases and J shed 0 bases, with 5 bases lying between them. The V gene's germline CDR1 is MNHEY and CDR2 SMNVEV (reference sequence). The CDR3 nucleotides read TGTGCCAGCAGTTTAGTCGGCTCCTACGAGCAGTACTTC. Translating it yields CASSLVGSYEQYF.

The chain combines TRBV4-3 with TRBJ2-1; 10 positions match TRBD2. The CDR3 length is 17 residues. Trimming took 2 bases from V and 0 from J; bases not matched to a gene: 4. CDR1 and CDR2 from the germline V gene are LGHNA and YSLEER. CDR3 amino acids: CASSQLSSGGSYNEQFF. The CDR3 region has the DNA TGCGCCAGCAGCCAACTGTCTAGCGGGGGCTCCTACAATGAGCAGTTCTTC.

The chain uses TRBV28 and TRBJ2-7; D possibly corresponds to TRBD1 (5 bases). The CDR3 totals 12 residues. V lost 8 bases to trimming and J lost 0 bases, with 8 bases between them. Germline V gives CDR1 MDHEN, CDR2 SYDVKM. CDR3 protein: CASVDTSYEQYF. The CDR3 bases are TGTGCCAGCGTGGACACCTCCTACGAGCAGTACTTC.

This chain uses TRBV7-8 with TRBJ2-4, with 7 bases matching TRBD1. The CDR3 extends over 18 amino acids. The V gene end was trimmed by 5 bases and the J gene end by 0 bases; junction bases not matched to a gene: 13. Germline CDR1 is SGHVS and CDR2 is FQNEAQ. CDR3 region: CASSPRTGASGAKNIQYF. CDR3 coding DNA: TGTGCCAGCAGCCCCAGGACAGGAGCGTCGGGAGCCAAAAACATTCAGTACTTC.

A note on this clone: Other DNA sequences in the sample encode the same CDR3. This chain uses TRBV9 with TRBJ1-3; D may be TRBD1 (6 bases). The CDR3 extends over 15 amino acids. Trimming cost V 0 bases and J 0 bases, with 7 bases left between them. Germline V lookup: CDR1 SGDLS, CDR2 YYNGEE. The CDR3 DNA is TGTGCCAGCAGCGTAGGAGGGGGCTCTGGAAACACCATATATTTT. Residues: CASSVGGGSGNTIYF.

The rearrangement uses TRBV6-6 and TRBJ1-2; 12 positions match TRBD1. The J segment lost 6 bases and the V segment lost 3 bases, leaving 5 bases of the junction unmatched. The CDR3 runs to 15 residues. Germline values: CDR1 MNHNY, CDR2 SVGAGI (reference sequence). As DNA, the CDR3 is TGTGCCAGCAGTTATTGGGACAGGGGGCTTGATGGCTACACCTTC. Amino acid sequence: CASSYWDRGLDGYTF.

The chain recombines TRBV2 with TRBJ2-4, with 8 bases matching TRBD2. V lost 6 bases to trimming and J lost 0 bases; unmatched junction nucleotides: 13. This CDR3 spans 18 amino acids. Germline assignment: CDR1 SNHLY and CDR2 FYNNEI. CDR3 region: CASSSSQSGSEAKNIQYF. The CDR3 DNA is TGTGCCAGCAGCTCGTCTCAGAGCGGGAGCGAAGCCAAAAACATTCAGTACTTC.

This chain links TRBV5-4 with TRBJ1-3; possibly TRBD1 for D (5 bases). Germline V gene lookup returns CDR1 SGHNT and CDR2 YYREEE (reference sequence). V was shortened by 3 bases and J by 3 bases, with 13 bases between the two germline ends. The CDR3 is 15 amino acids. The CDR3 is CASSWGKEGGNTIYF. The CDR3 coding sequence is TGTGCCAGCAGCTGGGGGAAGGAGGGTGGAAACACCATATATTTT. The full variable domain, rest sourced from reference TRBV5-4 and TRBJ1-3, is ETGVTQSPTHLIKTRGQQVTLRCSSQSGHNTVSWYQQALGQGPQFIFQYYREEENGRGNFPPRFSGLQFPNYSSELNVNALELDDSALYLCASSWGKEGGNTIYFGEGSWLTVV.

The gene calls are TRBV11-3 and TRBJ1-1, with a possible D match to TRBD1 (6 bases). The V end was cut by 4 bases, the J end by 1 base, with 13 bases between. The CDR3 totals 15 residues. Germline assignment: CDR1 SGHNT and CDR2 YENEEA. The CDR3 DNA reads as TGTGCCAGCAGCTCTAGAAGGACAGAGAACACTGAAGCTTTCTTT. Protein sequence: CASSSRRTENTEAFF.

The chain employs TRBV28 and TRBJ2-1; 8 bases are a match to TRBD2. The junction had 16 bases not matched to a gene; V was cut back by 6 bases and J by 6 bases. In germline, CDR1 is MDHEN, CDR2 SYDVKM. The CDR3 contains 17 residues. The CDR3 reads CASSSLGAGVQGNEQFF. The CDR3 DNA reads as TGTGCCAGCAGCAGTTTGGGAGCGGGAGTACAGGGCAATGAGCAGTTCTTC. The entire variable domain, with the rest obtained from reference TRBV28 and TRBJ2-1, is as follows: DVKVTQSSRYLVKRTGEKVFLECVQDMDHENMFWYRQDPGLGLRLIYFSYDVKMKEKGDIPEGYSVSREKKERFSLILESASTNQTSMYLCASSSLGAGVQGNEQFFGPGTRLTVL.

The chain links TRBV7-3 to TRBJ2-1, with D possibly called TRBD1 or TRBD2 (5 bases each). Germline V gives CDR1 SGHTA, CDR2 FQGTGA. This CDR3 is built from 13 residues. Trimming took off 2 bases at V and 8 bases at J, with 10 bases between the two ends. In nucleotides, the CDR3 is TGTGCCAGCAGCTTAGGTAGGGGAGATGAGCAGTTCTTC. Encoded protein: CASSLGRGDEQFF.

The chain carries TRBV28 and TRBJ2-1; D unclear. Trimming cost V 6 bases and J 0 bases, with 18 bases left between them. CDR1 and CDR2 from the germline V gene are MDHEN and SYDVKM. The CDR3 has 17 amino acids. DNA for the CDR3: TGTGCCAGCAGCTCCCCAAAGGGCGTCCGCTCCTACAATGAGCAGTTCTTC. The encoded protein is CASSSPKGVRSYNEQFF.